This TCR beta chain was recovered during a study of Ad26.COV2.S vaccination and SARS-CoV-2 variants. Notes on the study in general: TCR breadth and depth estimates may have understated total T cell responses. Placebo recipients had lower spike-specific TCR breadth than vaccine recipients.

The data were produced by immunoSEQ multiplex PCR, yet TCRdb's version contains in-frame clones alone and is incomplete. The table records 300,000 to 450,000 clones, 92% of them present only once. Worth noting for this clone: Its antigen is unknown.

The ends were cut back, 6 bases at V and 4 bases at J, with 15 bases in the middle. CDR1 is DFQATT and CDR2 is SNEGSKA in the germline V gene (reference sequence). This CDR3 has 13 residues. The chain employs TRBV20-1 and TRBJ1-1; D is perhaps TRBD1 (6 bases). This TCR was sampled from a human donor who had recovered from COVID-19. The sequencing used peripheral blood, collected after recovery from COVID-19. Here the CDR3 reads CSASWGAGTEAFF. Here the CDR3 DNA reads TGCAGTGCCAGTTGGGGGGCCGGCACTGAAGCTTTCTTT.